Below are 18 T cell receptor beta chains sequenced from a single sample in a study of blood T cell repertoires in COVID-19. Method: immunoSEQ multiplex PCR; TCRdb's copy keeps in-frame clones and lacks some. Of roughly 200,000 clones listed, about 87% are singletons. Sequencing was carried out using PBMCs or T cells enriched from blood (not recorded which). Receptors were obtained from a man aged 25-45 years who had recovered from COVID-19.

The chain combines TRBV7-2 with TRBJ1-5; D gene unclear. Between the trimmed V and J ends, which lost 1 base and 0 bases, there was a span of 13 bases. This CDR3 spans 17 amino acids. Germline V CDR1 and CDR2: SGHTA, FQGNSA. CDR3 in DNA: TGTGCCAGCAGCTTAGTGCCGGGGTTCTATAGCAATCAGCCCCAGCATTTT. It translates to CASSLVPGFYSNQPQHF. The full variable domain, its missing parts supplied by reference TRBV7-2 and TRBJ1-5, is GAGVSQSPSNKVTEKGKDVELRCDPISGHTALYWYRQSLGQGLEFLIYFQGNSAPDKSGLPSDRFSAERTGGSVSTLTIQRTQQEDSAVYLCASSLVPGFYSNQPQHFGDGTRLSIL.

This clone has a single count. The V gene is TRBV4-3, the J gene TRBJ2-1, with 9 bases matching TRBD1. The length of the CDR3 is 18 residues. CDR1 LGHNA and CDR2 YSLEER come from the germline V gene. The V and J ends lost 0 bases and 9 bases, in that order; junction bases with no gene match: 15. Written as DNA, the CDR3 is TGCGCCAGCAGCCAAGATGTGGGTCCGAGACAGGGGGACGGTGAGCAGTTCTTC. Translated, it gives CASSQDVGPRQGDGEQFF.

The V call is TRBV5-6, the J call TRBJ1-2; possible D gene TRBD1, 5 bases. Trimming took off 2 bases at V and 7 bases at J, with 9 bases between the two ends. This CDR3 has 12 residues. Per the germline V gene, CDR1 is SGHDT and CDR2 is YYEEEE. The CDR3 is CASSLGALGYTF. DNA for the CDR3: TGTGCCAGCAGCTTAGGGGCCCTTGGCTACACCTTC. The full variable domain, rest sourced from reference TRBV5-6 and TRBJ1-2, is DAGVTQSPTHLIKTRGQQVTLRCSPKSGHDTVSWYQQALGQGPQFIFQYYEEEERQRGNFPDRFSGHQFPNYSSELNVNALLLGDSALYLCASSLGALGYTFGSGTRLTVV.

Here the CDR3 reads CASSQAGLAESSYNEQFF. CDR3 DNA sequence: TGCGCCAGCAGCCAAGCCGGACTAGCGGAGAGCTCCTACAATGAGCAGTTCTTC. V and J are TRBV4-1 and TRBJ2-1; TRBD2 aligns across 10 bases. The J segment lost 0 bases and the V segment lost 1 base, leaving 6 bases of the junction unmatched. Germline CDR1 MGHRA, CDR2 YSYEKL. CDR3 length: 18 residues.

The chain uses TRBV28 and TRBJ1-1, with 9 bases that match TRBD1. V shed 5 bases, J shed 5 bases, and the junction held 15 bases outside the gene matches. CDR3 length: 17 amino acids. Germline V gene data show CDR1 as MDHEN and CDR2 as SYDVKM. The DNA of the CDR3 is TGTGCCAGCAGTCCCCCAGATCTCGGACAGGGGAGAACTGAAGCTTTCTTT. Its translation is CASSPPDLGQGRTEAFF.

The V gene is TRBV5-4, the J gene TRBJ2-3; a possible D gene is TRBD2 (5 bases). Trimming took 0 bases from V and 4 from J, leaving 12 bases between them. Germline CDR1 SGHNT, CDR2 YYREEE (reference sequence). CDR3 size: 15 residues. Here the CDR3 reads CASSLGGGRSDTQYF. The CDR3 DNA reads TGTGCCAGCAGCTTGGGAGGCGGGCGATCAGATACGCAGTATTTT.

The chain couples TRBV7-2 to TRBJ2-3; a possible D gene is TRBD2 (6 bases). V lost 1 base to trimming and J lost 2 bases, with 10 bases between them. Germline V gene lookup returns CDR1 SGHTA and CDR2 FQGNSA. The CDR3 spans 15 residues. CDR3 residues: CASSLVGLSTDTQYF. Written as DNA, the CDR3 is TGTGCCAGCAGCTTAGTAGGACTATCCACAGATACGCAGTATTTT.

The rearrangement links TRBV4-1 to TRBJ2-2; 8 nucleotides line up with TRBD1. Looked up from germline, CDR1 is MGHRA and CDR2 is YSYEKL. Trimming removed 5 bases from V and 5 bases from J; junction bases left unmatched: 1. The CDR3 has 13 amino acids. The CDR3 nucleotides are TGCGCCAGCAGCGACAGGGGAACCGGGGAGCTGTTTTTT. It specifies CASSDRGTGELFF.

The chain combines TRBV19 with TRBJ2-7; 8 positions agree with TRBD1. Trimming cost V 1 base and J 7 bases; bases outside gene matches: 6. This CDR3 is 14 amino acids long. From germline, CDR1 is LNHDA and CDR2 SQIVND (reference sequence). CDR3 coding DNA: TGTGCCAGTAGTATAGGACAGGGGACCCATGAGCAGTACTTC. It specifies CASSIGQGTHEQYF.

The chain employs TRBV21-1 and TRBJ1-4; the table's D call of TRBD1 was not tested on the DNA. TRBV21-1 is noted as a pseudogene. This CDR3 comprises 15 residues. The CDR3 protein is CASSTDRGLAEKLFF. The CDR3 nucleotides are TGTGCCAGCAGCACGGACAGGGGGTTGGCTGAAAAACTGTTTTTT.

As DNA, the CDR3 is TGCGCCAGCAGCCAAGAGGCTGACTATGAAAAACTGTTTTTT. Its translation: CASSQEADYEKLFF. The genes are TRBV4-3 and TRBJ1-4, with D hard to call. Germline values: CDR1 LGHNA, CDR2 YSLEER. The CDR3 is 14 amino acids. The V end lost 0 bases, the J end lost 6 bases, and 8 bases lay between the germline ends.

This chain uses TRBV9 with TRBJ1-3; no definite D call. Trimming pared 4 bases from V and 8 bases from J, leaving 13 bases between. The V gene's germline CDR1 is SGDLS and CDR2 YYNGEE. The CDR3 extends over 13 amino acids. The CDR3 DNA is TGTGCCAGCAGCCCCTCACCTATGGACACCATATATTTT. Encoded protein: CASSPSPMDTIYF.

The rearrangement links TRBV2 to TRBJ2-5; 10 positions match TRBD2. The germline CDR1 and CDR2 sequences are SNHLY and FYNNEI. Trimming at V came to 0 bases and at J to 5 bases, leaving 15 bases not matched to a gene. The CDR3 contains 19 residues. CDR3 region: CASSEALLASGSNKETQYF. The CDR3 DNA reads as TGTGCCAGCAGTGAAGCGCTTCTGGCTAGCGGGAGTAATAAGGAGACCCAGTACTTC.

The genes are TRBV4-1 and TRBJ2-3, with 10 bases matching TRBD2. The CDR3 totals 16 residues. Germline values: CDR1 MGHRA, CDR2 YSYEKL. J gave up 0 bases and V 3 bases, and 3 bases lay outside the gene matches. The CDR3: CASSHTSGASTDTQYF. In DNA, the CDR3 is TGCGCCAGCAGCCACACTAGCGGGGCGAGCACAGATACGCAGTATTTT.

V gene TRBV27 combines with J gene TRBJ1-6, with 9 positions matching TRBD1. Trimming took 5 bases from V and 7 from J; bases not matched to a gene: 15. The CDR3 is made up of 18 amino acids. Germline V gene data show CDR1 as MNHEY and CDR2 as SMNVEV (reference sequence). CDR3 loop: CASSDRDRVNVGNSPLHF. CDR3 DNA: TGTGCCAGCAGTGACCGGGACAGGGTGAATGTGGGGAATTCACCCCTCCACTTT.

The chain recombines TRBV11-2 with TRBJ1-1, with a possible D match to TRBD1 (5 bases). V was pared by 5 bases and J by 0 bases, with 13 bases between. This CDR3 has 15 amino acids. Looked up from germline, CDR1 is SGHAT and CDR2 is FQNNGV. The CDR3 nucleotides are TGTGCCAGCAGCACCCGGACAAACCTGAACACTGAAGCTTTCTTT. This encodes CASSTRTNLNTEAFF. Full variable domain (missing parts from reference TRBV11-2 and TRBJ1-1): EAGVAQSPRYKIIEKRQSVAFWCNPISGHATLYWYQQILGQGPKLLIQFQNNGVVDDSQLPKDRFSAERLKGVDSTLKIQPAKLEDSAVYLCASSTRTNLNTEAFFGQGTRLTVV.

This chain links TRBV9 with TRBJ2-7, with TRBD1 identical over 9 bases. The CDR3 covers 14 residues. Looked up from germline, CDR1 is SGDLS and CDR2 is YYNGEE. Trimming cost V 4 bases and J 6 bases; bases outside gene matches: 8. CDR3 region: CASSPHPDRGEQYF. The CDR3 nucleotides are TGTGCCAGCAGCCCCCACCCGGACAGGGGCGAGCAGTACTTC.

The J gene is TRBJ2-7, the V gene TRBV5-6; 9 nucleotides agree with TRBD1. CDR3 length: 14 residues. J was trimmed by 3 bases and V by 4 bases; bases with no gene match: 5. Germline CDR1 and CDR2: SGHDT and YYEEEE. The DNA for the CDR3 is TGTGCCAGCAGCAAGGACAGGGGAGGCTACGAGCAGTACTTC. Translated, it gives CASSKDRGGYEQYF.